This TCR beta chain was captured in a study of cytomegalovirus exposure and HLA in healthy donors. This clone came up once. Primers: 60 Vbeta forward and 13 Jbeta reverse. Sequencing used immunoSEQ multiplex PCR; TCRdb keeps in-frame clones, though not all of them. The repertoire holds about 160,000 clones, with 82% as singletons. Germline CDR1 is SGHNT and CDR2 is YYREEE (reference sequence). Trimming took 3 bases from V and 13 from J, leaving 12 bases between them. There are 11 residues in the CDR3. This receptor was identified in a girl aged 10-17 years in good health and CMV-seropositive. The sequenced sample consisted of PBMCs. J is TRBJ2-3 and V is TRBV5-4; the D gene is possibly TRBD2 (6 bases). CDR3 sequence: CASSSGPGEYF. CDR3 DNA sequence: TGTGCCAGCAGCTCTGGACCGGGGGAGTATTTT.